The 15 T cell receptor beta chains below were found in one sample sequenced in a study of blood T cell repertoires in COVID-19. Profiling relied on immunoSEQ multiplex PCR, and the TCRdb table lists in-frame clones only, not all of them. The sample contains roughly 140,000 clones, around 84% of which appear only once. Sequenced material: peripheral blood. The receptors were sampled from a human donor in a cohort sampled during active COVID-19.

This clone was seen once. The chain links TRBV2 to TRBJ2-7; 7 nucleotides line up with TRBD1. From germline, CDR1 is SNHLY and CDR2 FYNNEI. This CDR3 is built from 13 residues. After removal of 6 bases from V and 6 bases from J, the junction contained 8 bases not matched to a gene. The DNA for the CDR3 is TGTGCCAGCAGCGGGACAGTAGGAACCGAGCAGTACTTC. It is translated as CASSGTVGTEQYF.

V is TRBV7-9 and J is TRBJ1-2, with 8 bases lining up with TRBD1. V trimming: 7 bases; J trimming: 5 bases; junction bases outside the gene matches: 15. Germline V gene data show CDR1 as SEHNR and CDR2 as FQNEAQ (reference sequence). The CDR3 is 16 residues long. CDR3 bases: TGTGCCAGCACCACCAAGGGGCAGGGGGCCGCATATGGCTACACCTTC. Translation: CASTTKGQGAAYGYTF.

This clone was counted a single time. V gene TRBV15 combines with J gene TRBJ2-2; tentative D call: TRBD1 (6 bases). The germline V gene encodes CDR1 LNHNV and CDR2 YYDKDF (reference sequence). V lost 6 bases, J lost 3 bases, and 14 bases lay in between. This CDR3 region has 15 residues. The CDR3 spells CATRWGPADTGELFF. The CDR3 DNA reads as TGTGCCACCAGATGGGGGCCGGCCGACACCGGGGAGCTGTTTTTT.

The chain is built from TRBV5-6 and TRBJ2-3; tentative D call: TRBD2 (6 bases). V was clipped by 3 bases and J by 3 bases, with 17 bases between them. CDR1 and CDR2 from the germline V gene are SGHDT and YYEEEE. This CDR3 region has 16 residues. The CDR3, as DNA: TGTGCCAGCAGCTGGGGACTCCCTCTGGGGACAGATACGCAGTATTTT. Translating it yields CASSWGLPLGTDTQYF.

The V and J genes are TRBV29-1 and TRBJ1-1; TRBD1 is a possible D gene (5 bases). Germline V CDR1 and CDR2: SQVTM, ANQGSEA. V lost 6 bases to trimming and J lost 2 bases, with 13 bases between them. The CDR3 is 13 amino acids. CDR3 bases: TGCAGCGTCCTGACAGCCTTTAACACTGAAGCTTTCTTT. Protein: CSVLTAFNTEAFF.

The V and J genes are TRBV28 and TRBJ1-5; 10 nucleotides agree with TRBD1. The V gene's germline CDR1 is MDHEN and CDR2 SYDVKM. V lost 4 bases and J lost 3; bases outside the gene matches: 6. CDR3 length: 16 amino acids. CDR3 DNA sequence: TGTGCCAGCAGTTCAGGGACAGGGGCCTCCAATCAGCCCCAGCATTTT. Translation gives CASSSGTGASNQPQHF.

The chain employs TRBV6-2 or TRBV6-3 and TRBJ2-7; 8 positions agree with TRBD2. Germline lookup yields CDR1 MNHEY and CDR2 SVGEGT. The junction had 3 bases not matched to a gene; V was cut back by 5 bases and J by 6 bases. The CDR3 totals 12 residues. CDR3 bases: TGTGCCAGCAGTCGGGCGGGGGGCGAGCAGTACTTC. This codes for CASSRAGGEQYF.

V and J are TRBV2 and TRBJ1-1; D uncertain. CDR1 and CDR2 from the germline V gene are SNHLY and FYNNEI. This CDR3 contains 14 residues. The V end lost 1 base, the J end lost 5 bases, and 11 bases lay between the germline ends. CDR3 in amino acids: CASSEGEVGTEAFF. The CDR3 coding sequence is TGTGCCAGCAGTGAAGGGGAGGTTGGGACTGAAGCTTTCTTT.

The table lists this clone with a few counts. The same CDR3 is also encoded by other DNA sequences in this sample. The chain recombines TRBV28 with TRBJ2-3; possibly TRBD2 for D (6 bases). Germline V gene data show CDR1 as MDHEN and CDR2 as SYDVKM. Trimming took 1 base from V and 2 from J, leaving 10 bases between them. This CDR3 is 15 amino acids long. CDR3 amino acids: CASSLSGLLTDTQYF. The DNA for the CDR3 is TGTGCCAGCAGTTTATCGGGACTTCTCACAGATACGCAGTATTTT.

V usage is TRBV7-2 and J usage is TRBJ2-1; a weak D match, TRBD2 (6 bases). Germline V gives CDR1 SGHTA, CDR2 FQGNSA. With 7 bases removed from V and 1 base from J, the gap between germline ends came to 11 bases. This CDR3 contains 14 residues. CDR3 sequence reads: CASMGRGSYNEQFF. The CDR3 coding sequence is TGTGCCAGCATGGGACGGGGGTCCTACAATGAGCAGTTCTTC. Complete variable domain (other parts from reference TRBV7-2 and TRBJ2-1): GAGVSQSPSNKVTEKGKDVELRCDPISGHTALYWYRQSLGQGLEFLIYFQGNSAPDKSGLPSDRFSAERTGGSVSTLTIQRTQQEDSAVYLCASMGRGSYNEQFFGPGTRLTVL.

This chain connects TRBV7-9 to TRBJ2-6; D gene unclear. CDR3 size: 14 residues. CDR1 SEHNR and CDR2 FQNEAQ come from the germline V gene (reference sequence). V was clipped by 6 bases and J by 4 bases, with 10 bases between them. Here the CDR3 reads CASSLSTGANVLTF. DNA of the CDR3: TGTGCCAGCAGTCTTAGCACCGGGGCCAACGTCCTGACTTTC.

This clone showed up just once. CDR3 in DNA: TGTGCCAGCCCCTCCGGAGAGACCCAGTACTTC. Its protein product is CASPSGETQYF. This chain links TRBV5-8 with TRBJ2-5, with no clear D. The CDR3 spans 11 residues. Trimming removed 7 bases at V and 4 bases at J, with 8 bases between. Germline assignment: CDR1 SGHTS and CDR2 YDEGEE.

The CDR3 DNA reads TGTGCCAGCAGCCAAGGACAGCTCATGAACACTGAAGCTTTCTTT. It codes for CASSQGQLMNTEAFF. This chain joins TRBV3-1 (or the pseudogene TRBV3-2) and TRBJ1-1; maybe TRBD1 (5 bases). V lost 1 base, J lost 0 bases, and 9 bases lay in between. The CDR3 runs to 15 residues. Germline V gene lookup returns CDR1 LGHDT and CDR2 YNNKEL (reference sequence).

The rearrangement links TRBV5-1 to TRBJ2-3; TRBD1 matches 11 bases. This CDR3 comprises 15 residues. Trimming at V came to 4 bases and at J to 4 bases, leaving 5 bases not matched to a gene. Germline assignment: CDR1 SGHRS and CDR2 YFSETQ. DNA for the CDR3: TGCGCCAGCAGCAATGGACAGGGGGCATCAGATACGCAGTATTTT. Encoded protein: CASSNGQGASDTQYF. The variable domain in full, completed from reference TRBV5-1 and TRBJ2-3, reads KAGVTQTPRYLIKTRGQQVTLSCSPISGHRSVSWYQQTPGQGLQFLFEYFSETQRNKGNFPGRFSGRQFSNSRSEMNVSTLELGDSALYLCASSNGQGASDTQYFGPGTRLTVL.

The chain employs TRBV14 and TRBJ2-2; 7 bases fit TRBD1. Germline V gives CDR1 SGHDN, CDR2 FVKESK. The CDR3 loop spans 14 amino acids. Trimming took 4 bases from V and 5 from J; bases not matched to a gene: 4. The CDR3 region has the DNA TGTGCCAGCAGCCCCCGACAGGGTACCGGGGAGCTGTTTTTT. Translating it yields CASSPRQGTGELFF. The variable domain in full, with the rest retrieved from reference TRBV14 and TRBJ2-2, is EAGVTQFPSHSVIEKGQTVTLRCDPISGHDNLYWYRRVMGKEIKFLLHFVKESKQDESGMPNNRFLAERTGGTYSTLKVQPAELEDSGVYFCASSPRQGTGELFFGEGSRLTVL.